This is a list of T cell receptor beta chains from one sample in a study of shared clonotypes between healthy human individuals. Some clones are missing from TCRdb's copy, which holds only in-frame ones; the method was immunoSEQ multiplex PCR. The sample carries about 2.4 million clones, approximately 93% recorded once. What was sequenced was naive CD4+ T cells from PBMCs. Every receptor here comes from a man in his late teens or twenties in good health. Some clones in this sample may be carry-over from other donors' samples. Each CDR3 is given with its conserved first and last residue. Expanded clones are given a class, and other clones once, few, many or no size at all.

clone_size	j_call	v_call	cdr3_aa
-	TRBJ2-2	TRBV7-9	CASSHGAATNTGELFF
-	TRBJ2-2	TRBV29-1	CSVATLGQDTGELFF
-	TRBJ1-1	TRBV27	CASSIQTGYTEAFF
-	TRBJ1-5	TRBV6-5	CASSYRAGQPQHF
-	TRBJ2-5	TRBV7-3	CASSLDREETQYF
once	TRBJ1-2	TRBV4-1	CASRALGGGNYGYTF
-	TRBJ1-1	TRBV28	CASSLRARGTEAFF
-	TRBJ2-3	TRBV6-5	CASSWTGGGTDTQYF
-	TRBJ1-1	TRBV10-3	CAIRDQGIGAFF
-	TRBJ2-2	TRBV19	CASKTGRERNTGELFF
-	TRBJ2-2	TRBV19	CASARAGTDTGELFF
-	TRBJ1-5	TRBV6-1	CASSERGTVGNQPQHF
-	TRBJ2-3	TRBV4-3	CASSRIAADTQYF
-	TRBJ1-4	TRBV28	CATGDSTTNEKLFF
-	TRBJ2-2	TRBV7-9	CASSLAMVTGELFF
-	TRBJ2-1	TRBV27	CASSPGLAGVRSYNEQFF
once	TRBJ1-2	TRBV11-2	CASSYDKRSAGYTF
-	TRBJ2-1	TRBV18	CASSQSGRALNEQFF
-	TRBJ2-7	TRBV6-5	CASSLGLDYEQYF
-	TRBJ1-2	TRBV5-1	CASSLGFGGDYGYTF
-	TRBJ1-5	TRBV4-2	CASSQEIEGPISNQPQHF
-	TRBJ2-1	TRBV7-3	CASSPRTIKAGEQFF
-	TRBJ1-5	TRBV5-1	CASSLGEVSNQPQHF
-	TRBJ1-4	TRBV19	CATATGRRWEKLFF
-	TRBJ1-1	TRBV2	CASDLSGGMNTEAFF
-	TRBJ2-1	TRBV6-6	CASSYLERTPEQFF
-	TRBJ2-3	TRBV6-1	CASSDPRRENTDTQYF
-	TRBJ2-7	TRBV7-8	CASSLDAGYTGEQYF
-	TRBJ2-3	TRBV6-5	CASSRQGEDTQYF
-	TRBJ2-7	TRBV5-1	CASSLVAPSYEQYF
-	-	TRBV11-1	CASSPRVGHNEQYF
-	TRBJ2-2	TRBV15	CATSRFREAGELFF
-	TRBJ2-7	TRBV6-5	CASSYSVEGAYEQYF
-	TRBJ1-2	TRBV28	CASSSYKGANYGYTF
-	TRBJ1-5	TRBV5-1	CASSLIPGLNQPQHF
once	TRBJ2-4	TRBV29-1	CSVAGSSGIQYF
-	TRBJ2-1	TRBV6-5	CASSSGLAGVNEQFF
-	TRBJ1-2	TRBV19	CATRDRANYGYTF
-	TRBJ2-7	TRBV5-1	CASSLQGDAYEQYF
-	TRBJ2-1	TRBV6-1	CASSVTVNEQFF
once	TRBJ2-5	TRBV7-9	CASSPPPLTGQETQYF
-	TRBJ2-7	TRBV18	CASSTDRGVFEQYF
-	TRBJ2-1	TRBV4-1	CASSQDPVVGIRGDEQFF
-	TRBJ2-7	TRBV4-1	CASSQARPGTYEQYF
once	TRBJ2-7	TRBV7-9	CASSSLEMAYEQYF